The entry below describes one T cell receptor (beta chain). Its antigen is currently unknown. The germline V gene encodes CDR1 MNHEY and CDR2 SVGAGI. The CDR3 loop spans 14 amino acids. Trimming took 1 base from V and 5 from J; bases not matched to a gene: 4. This entry is derived from a study of T-cell reconstitution after alpha-beta-depleted transplantation in children. Findings of the study overall: Hyperexpanded clones declined; after one year, newly produced T cells mostly supplied diversity.

This sample's TCRbeta library carried unique molecular identifier barcodes. TCRdb recomputed calls from the PCR reads with MiXCR, one row per CDR3 protein. The profile covers more than 400,000 distinct CDR3 sequences, with around two fifths appearing a single time and approximately 30% taken by the ten largest. The chain links TRBV6-5 to TRBJ2-7, with 8 bases identical to TRBD1. This sequence originates from a girl aged 2-10 years with aplastic anemia, due to receive a stem cell transplant. The sequencing here drew on PBMCs, taken before TCRalphabeta/CD19-depleted stem cell transplant. For the CDR3, the DNA is TGTGCCAGCAGTTACTTGGACAGGGTCAACGAGCAGTACTTC. Amino acids: CASSYLDRVNEQYF.